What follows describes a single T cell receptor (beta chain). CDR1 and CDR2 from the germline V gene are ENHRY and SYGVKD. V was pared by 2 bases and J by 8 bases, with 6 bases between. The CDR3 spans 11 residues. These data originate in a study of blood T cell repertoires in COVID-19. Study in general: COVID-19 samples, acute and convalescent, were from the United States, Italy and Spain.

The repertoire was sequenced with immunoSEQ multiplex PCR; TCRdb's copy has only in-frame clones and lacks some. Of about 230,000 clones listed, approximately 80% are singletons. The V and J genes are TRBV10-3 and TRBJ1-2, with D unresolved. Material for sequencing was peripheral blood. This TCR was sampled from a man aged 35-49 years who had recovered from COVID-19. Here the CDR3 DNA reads TGTGCCATCAGTGAGGCGGGGGGCTACACCTTC. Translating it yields CAISEAGGYTF.